The TCR beta chain described here comes from a study of identical twins. General study findings and limits: Out-of-frame beta chain sequences displayed weaker excess sharing between twins.

Unique molecular identifiers were present on the cDNA, which also gained a universal primer site by template switching. TCRdb re-called the 5' RACE reads through MiXCR, storing one row per CDR3 protein. The sample lists around 1.7 million distinct CDR3 sequences; less than 40% were seen once. On this clonotype: The antigen is unknown.

Trimming pared 6 bases from V and 0 bases from J, leaving 21 bases between. The V gene's germline CDR1 is DFQATT and CDR2 SNEGSKA (reference sequence). This CDR3 region has 17 residues. The source of this sequence is a newborn girl in good health. The chain is built from TRBV20-1 and TRBJ1-5; TRBD1 is a possible D gene (6 bases). Sample: cord blood. The CDR3 DNA reads TGCAGTGCGGGACGGGGGGGACAAACGTATAGCAATCAGCCCCAGCATTTT. This sequence encodes CSAGRGGQTYSNQPQHF.